The clone carrying this T cell receptor beta chain has only a few counts. Using immunoSEQ multiplex PCR, the repertoire was profiled, and TCRdb retains in-frame clones only, with some absent. The sample yields roughly 180,000 clones, approximately 90% seen once. The sample originates from a study of T cell responses to AZD1222 COVID-19 vaccine. The specimen was peripheral blood, collected 28 days after the second AZD1222 dose. The TCR comes from an adult who received the AZD1222 COVID-19 vaccine.

CDR3 nucleotides: TGTGCCAGTAGTATAAGTAGTTGGAAAGAGACCCAGTACTTC. Amino acids: CASSISSWKETQYF. V gene TRBV19 combines with J gene TRBJ2-5; D gene unclear. CDR3 length: 14 residues. V was shortened by 2 bases and J by 3 bases, with 10 bases between the two germline ends. CDR1 and CDR2 (germline): LNHDA, SQIVND (reference sequence).